Listed below are T cell receptor beta chains from one sample, sequenced in a study of T cell repertoires in cytomegalovirus infection. One entry per CDR3 protein, called by TCRdb with MiXCR from the reads. The sample consists of hundreds of thousands of distinct CDR3 sequences, approximately 32% of them appearing once. Their antigens are not known. This material consisted of cultured CD8+ T cells from PBMCs, taken from culture after CMV antigen stimulation. The receptors derive from a human donor in good health (CMV status not recorded). Some clones in this sample may be carry-over from other donors' samples. Each CDR3 is given with its conserved first and last residue. The order of the fields is J gene, D gene, clone size, V gene, CDR3 length, CDR3 protein, CDR3 DNA. A D gene is named only where the DNA matches it firmly. Part of the rows lack a size; the others show once, few, many or a class for expanded clones.

J gene: TRBJ1-3
D gene: -
clone size: -
V gene: TRBV4-3
CDR3 length: 15
CDR3 protein: CASSQERESGNTIYF
CDR3 DNA: TGCGCCAGCAGCCAAGAAAGGGAATCTGGAAACACCATATATTTT

J gene: TRBJ2-1
D gene: -
clone size: many
V gene: TRBV7-2
CDR3 length: 12
CDR3 protein: CASSLYPNEQFF
CDR3 DNA: TGTGCCAGCAGCTTATACCCCAATGAGCAGTTCTTC

J gene: TRBJ1-1
D gene: -
clone size: -
V gene: TRBV19
CDR3 length: 14
CDR3 protein: CAIHPGGGNTEAFF
CDR3 DNA: TGTGCCATCCACCCGGGCGGAGGAAACACTGAAGCTTTCTTT

J gene: TRBJ2-2
D gene: -
clone size: few
V gene: TRBV24-1
CDR3 length: 19
CDR3 protein: CATSDFRQAGTPDTGELFF
CDR3 DNA: TGTGCCACCAGTGATTTTCGACAGGCGGGAACCCCGGACACCGGGGAGCTGTTTTTT

J gene: TRBJ1-2
D gene: TRBD1
clone size: few
V gene: TRBV14
CDR3 length: 15
CDR3 protein: CASSPRRTGNYGYTF
CDR3 DNA: TGTGCCAGCAGCCCCCGGCGGACAGGGAACTATGGCTACACCTTC

J gene: TRBJ2-1
D gene: -
clone size: many
V gene: TRBV7-6
CDR3 length: 18
CDR3 protein: CASSRIQGEHYSYNEQFF
CDR3 DNA: TGTGCCAGCAGCCGCATACAAGGCGAACACTACTCCTACAATGAGCAGTTCTTC

J gene: TRBJ2-5
D gene: -
clone size: few
V gene: TRBV28
CDR3 length: 15
CDR3 protein: CASSFTVRTGETQYF
CDR3 DNA: TGTGCCAGCAGTTTTACGGTACGCACCGGGGAGACCCAGTACTTC

J gene: TRBJ1-1
D gene: TRBD1
clone size: -
V gene: TRBV27
CDR3 length: 18
CDR3 protein: CASFEWTGGAGLNTEAFF
CDR3 DNA: TGTGCCAGCTTTGAATGGACAGGGGGCGCAGGTTTAAACACTGAAGCTTTCTTT

J gene: TRBJ1-2
D gene: -
clone size: -
V gene: TRBV10-3
CDR3 length: 17
CDR3 protein: CAISEPIRDNFYYGYTF
CDR3 DNA: TGTGCCATCAGTGAGCCCATCCGGGACAACTTTTACTATGGCTACACCTTC

J gene: TRBJ1-2
D gene: -
clone size: -
V gene: TRBV27
CDR3 length: 13
CDR3 protein: CASSDGHPYGYTF
CDR3 DNA: TGTGCCAGCAGCGACGGCCACCCCTATGGCTACACCTTC

J gene: TRBJ1-5
D gene: -
clone size: -
V gene: TRBV6-2/TRBV6-3
CDR3 length: 15
CDR3 protein: CASSETYYSNQPQHF
CDR3 DNA: TGTGCCAGCAGTGAGACTTACTATAGCAATCAGCCCCAGCATTTT

J gene: TRBJ1-6
D gene: TRBD1
clone size: few
V gene: TRBV6-2/TRBV6-3
CDR3 length: 13
CDR3 protein: CAGGQLNNSPLHF
CDR3 DNA: TGTGCCGGGGGACAGTTGAATAATTCACCCCTCCACTTT

J gene: TRBJ2-2
D gene: -
clone size: few
V gene: TRBV4-3
CDR3 length: 16
CDR3 protein: CASSQDWLGNTGELFF
CDR3 DNA: TGCGCCAGCAGCCAAGATTGGCTAGGGAACACCGGGGAGCTGTTTTTT

J gene: TRBJ1-2
D gene: -
clone size: many
V gene: TRBV7-2
CDR3 length: 15
CDR3 protein: CASSLIGDRRDGYTF
CDR3 DNA: TGTGCCAGCAGCTTAATTGGTGACAGAAGGGATGGCTACACCTTC

J gene: TRBJ2-1
D gene: TRBD2
clone size: -
V gene: TRBV19
CDR3 length: 18
CDR3 protein: CVSSLGLAGGSSYNEQFF
CDR3 DNA: TGTGTCAGTAGCCTGGGACTAGCGGGGGGTAGCTCCTACAATGAGCAGTTCTTC

J gene: TRBJ1-2
D gene: -
clone size: -
V gene: TRBV19
CDR3 length: 13
CDR3 protein: CVSSTDSYYGYTF
CDR3 DNA: TGTGTCAGTAGTACCGACAGTTACTATGGCTACACCTTC

J gene: TRBJ2-1
D gene: -
clone size: -
V gene: TRBV7-6
CDR3 length: 14
CDR3 protein: CASNGMGDRNEQFF
CDR3 DNA: TGTGCCAGCAATGGAATGGGCGATCGGAATGAGCAGTTCTTC

J gene: TRBJ1-1
D gene: -
clone size: -
V gene: TRBV7-8
CDR3 length: 13
CDR3 protein: CVSSLLEITEAFF
CDR3 DNA: TGTGTCAGCAGCTTACTGGAAATCACTGAAGCTTTCTTT

J gene: TRBJ1-1
D gene: -
clone size: -
V gene: TRBV19
CDR3 length: 14
CDR3 protein: CASSMDGGIAEAFF
CDR3 DNA: TGTGCCAGTAGTATGGATGGGGGTATTGCTGAAGCTTTCTTT

J gene: TRBJ2-3
D gene: -
clone size: -
V gene: TRBV4-3
CDR3 length: 17
CDR3 protein: CASSQDRTGATTDTQYF
CDR3 DNA: TGCGCCAGCAGCCAAGATCGAACGGGGGCGACCACAGATACGCAGTATTTT

J gene: TRBJ2-4
D gene: -
clone size: few
V gene: TRBV11-2
CDR3 length: 16
CDR3 protein: CASTPYGFLAKNIQYF
CDR3 DNA: TGTGCCAGCACCCCCTATGGGTTTTTAGCCAAAAACATTCAGTACTTC

J gene: TRBJ2-1
D gene: TRBD2
clone size: -
V gene: TRBV5-1
CDR3 length: 17
CDR3 protein: CASSLGGLAGRHNEQFF
CDR3 DNA: TGCGCCAGCAGCTTGGGGGGTCTAGCGGGGCGACACAATGAGCAGTTCTTC

J gene: TRBJ2-1
D gene: TRBD1
clone size: few
V gene: TRBV29-1
CDR3 length: 13
CDR3 protein: CSAAGGRYNEQFF
CDR3 DNA: TGCAGCGCCGCAGGGGGCCGGTACAATGAGCAGTTCTTC

J gene: TRBJ2-1
D gene: -
clone size: -
V gene: TRBV5-1
CDR3 length: 18
CDR3 protein: CASSRSPEGPTYYNEQFF
CDR3 DNA: TGCGCCAGCAGTAGGAGTCCGGAGGGGCCGACTTACTACAATGAGCAGTTCTTC